Detailed here is one TCR beta chain. Its antigen remains undetermined. Qualities for individual bases were not recorded, and no much larger clone is one base off. The data originate from a study of blood T cell repertoires in COVID-19 (TCRdb year 2020). A note on the overall study: The collaborator samples originated in the United States, Italy and Spain and spanned the acute and convalescent phases of COVID-19. Deeply sampled blood TCRbeta repertoires from subjects exposed to, actively infected with, or recovered from COVID-19 were included in the dataset. The sample metadata nearly always contained a de-identified subject ID, COVID-19 status, age in years and sex. The samples were drawn from two sources: the first 160 participants of the ongoing ImmuneRACE study, and fewer than 1,500 subjects contributed by 6 global collaborators. The material from the prospective study consisted of cDNA or gDNA derived from T cells, B-cell-depleted T cells, or PBMCs. Where available, HLA class I and class II types were obtained from metadata supplied by the sample provider rather than from assay-based typing. A freely available public database, intended as a resource for researchers studying the immune response to SARS-CoV-2, is where the repertoires were released. The study at large found these results: The amount of clinical and demographic metadata varied by source and participant and was provided uncurated.

TCRbeta CDR3 regions were amplified from genomic DNA using the immunoSEQ Assay, a bias-controlled multiplex PCR. The published analysis was carried out like this. Within the assay, amplification of reference gene primers was used to estimate how many nucleated cells each sample contained. To quantify the absolute abundance of each unique TCRbeta CDR3 rearrangement, sequence reads were collapsed and filtered. For each sample, productive Simpson clonality was calculated as the square root of Simpson's diversity index over productive rearrangements. This immuneACCESS table, as held by TCRdb, lists in-frame sequences with V and J called but not all clones. Of the missing ones, under half trace to an unresolved V gene in checked studies; the others have no known cause. V, J and clone size are those of that table, while D and trimming were read from the DNA. This sample has more than 85,000 clones in its table, and around nine tenths of those were observed once. The top ten hold 4% to 5% of the sample.

Trimming at the junction amounts to 1 base on V and 5 bases on J, and the germline ends lie 12 bases apart. Reading the germline V gene gives CDR1 SGHVS and CDR2 FNYEAQ. The CDR3, cysteine through phenylalanine, is 15 amino acids long. The read is trimmed to its CDR3 DNA, 45 bases read in frame from base 1. One collaborating source in Seattle enrolled patients while the patients were actively infected and followed the patients over time throughout the course of disease. Collaborating institutions collected whole blood in K2EDTA tubes following their own protocols. For TCRbeta analysis, collaborators shipped samples in one of three forms: frozen whole blood, isolated PBMCs, or DNA extracted from either of those sample types.

The receptor comes from a human donor with COVID-19, enrolled during active disease. The donor label of this sample is uncertain. Recombination linked TRBV7-6 to TRBJ1-5; 6 matching bases give a weak D call of TRBD1. Sequenced material: peripheral blood. The CDR3: CASSLGGQTHQPQHF. The sequence in DNA is TGTGCCAGCAGCTTAGGGGGACAAACGCATCAGCCCCAGCATTTT.